The clone carrying this TCR beta chain was counted a few times. Its antigen is undetermined. The germline gives CDR1 SQVTM, CDR2 ANQGSEA. The V and J ends lost 7 bases and 3 bases, in that order; junction bases with no gene match: 3. The CDR3 spans 12 residues. The sample comes from a study of blood T cells in healthy people across ages. Background on the study: Per two T cells, template switching captured roughly one barcoded beta molecule.

The use of a sample-barcoded 5' primer and a J-beta primer mix characterized a second PCR of 7 to 11 cycles. Every molecule of cDNA carried a tag from a template-switch adaptor with 12 random nucleotides. TCRdb passed the 5' RACE reads through MiXCR, listing each CDR3 protein once. The sample yields about 1.7 million distinct CDR3 sequences, roughly 28% seen once. Regarding the study as a whole: Age advanced and TCR beta diversity per million T cells fell, roughly linearly. Diversity estimates drawn from one million T cells were deemed underestimates.

The chain has TRBV29-1 and TRBJ1-2; 9 nucleotides line up with TRBD1. The receptor comes from a woman aged 25 to 45 in good health. The material sequenced was blood. The CDR3 region is CSDTGGDYGYTF. The CDR3 DNA sequence: TGCAGCGACACAGGGGGCGACTATGGCTACACCTTC.